This T cell receptor beta chain is from a study of blood T cell repertoires in COVID-19. In the study overall: Donors in the United States, Italy and Spain gave samples during acute or convalescent COVID-19. PBMCs, B-cell-depleted T cells, or T cells provided the cDNA or gDNA that made up the material.

V lost 2 bases to trimming and J lost 0 bases, with 8 bases between them. Germline assignment: CDR1 MGHRA and CDR2 YSYEKL. The CDR3 length is 15 residues. Seattle researchers signed up patients amid active infection and tracked them longitudinally. In its sample, this clone was seen a few times. Sequencing was performed with immunoSEQ multiplex PCR; in TCRdb, only in-frame clones are kept and a portion is missing. The sample lists 250,000 to 300,000 clones; about nine tenths were seen once. Material: peripheral blood. J is TRBJ1-5 and V is TRBV4-1; possible D gene TRBD1, 5 bases. The sequence came from a woman aged 25 to 39 with COVID-19, enrolled during active disease. The CDR3 bases are TGCGCCAGCAGCCAACTGACAGATAGCAATCAGCCCCAGCATTTT. It is translated as CASSQLTDSNQPQHF.